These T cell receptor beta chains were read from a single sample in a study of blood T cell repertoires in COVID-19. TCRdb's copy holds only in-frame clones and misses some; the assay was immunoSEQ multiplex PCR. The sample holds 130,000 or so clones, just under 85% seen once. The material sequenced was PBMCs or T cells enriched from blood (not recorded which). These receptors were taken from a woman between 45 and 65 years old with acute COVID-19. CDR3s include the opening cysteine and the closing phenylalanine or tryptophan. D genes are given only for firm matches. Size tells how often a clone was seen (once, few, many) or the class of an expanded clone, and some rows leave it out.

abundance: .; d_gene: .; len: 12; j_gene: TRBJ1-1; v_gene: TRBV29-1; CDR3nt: TGCAGCGTGCGGGGTTGGAACACTGAAGCTTTCTTT; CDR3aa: CSVRGWNTEAFF
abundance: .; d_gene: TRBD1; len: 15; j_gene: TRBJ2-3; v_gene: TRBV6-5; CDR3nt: TGTGCCAGCAGTCGACAGGGGGCGAGGGTAGATACGCAGTATTTT; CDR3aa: CASSRQGARVDTQYF
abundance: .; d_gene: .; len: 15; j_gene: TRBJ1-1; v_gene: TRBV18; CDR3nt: TGTGCCAGCTCATTCGGACTCACCCGTCCCACTGAAGCTTTCTTT; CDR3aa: CASSFGLTRPTEAFF
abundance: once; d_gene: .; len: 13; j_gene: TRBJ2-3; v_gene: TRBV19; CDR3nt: TGTGCCAGTAGTATAATGTCCCGAGATACGCAGTATTTT; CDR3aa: CASSIMSRDTQYF
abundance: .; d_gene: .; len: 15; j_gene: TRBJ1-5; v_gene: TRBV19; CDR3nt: TGTGCCAGTAGTGCACACCGCGGTTCGGCTCAGCCCCAGCATTTT; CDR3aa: CASSAHRGSAQPQHF
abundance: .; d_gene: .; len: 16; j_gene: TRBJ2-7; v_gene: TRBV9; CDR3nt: TGTGCCAGCAGCGTTTCGGACGGGGGTTTAGGCTACGAGCAGTACTTC; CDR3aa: CASSVSDGGLGYEQYF
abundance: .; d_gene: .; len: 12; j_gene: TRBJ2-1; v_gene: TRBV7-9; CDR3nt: TGTGCCAGCAGCGGGAGGAGTGGCGAGCAGTTCTTC; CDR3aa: CASSGRSGEQFF
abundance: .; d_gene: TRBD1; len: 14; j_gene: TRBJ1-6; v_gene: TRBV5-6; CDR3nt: TGTGCCAGCAGCATCGGACAGGGTAATTCACCCCTCCACTTT; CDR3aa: CASSIGQGNSPLHF
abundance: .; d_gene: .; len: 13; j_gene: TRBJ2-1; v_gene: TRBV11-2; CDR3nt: TGTGCCAGCAGCTTACCAGGGGTTAGTGAGCAGTTCTTC; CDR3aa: CASSLPGVSEQFF
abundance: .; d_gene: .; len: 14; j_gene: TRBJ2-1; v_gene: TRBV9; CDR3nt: TGTGCCAGCAGCGTAGGGTGGGAGGACAATGAGCAGTTCTTC; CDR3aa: CASSVGWEDNEQFF
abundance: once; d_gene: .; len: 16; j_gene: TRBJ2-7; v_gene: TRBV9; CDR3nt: TGTGCCAGCAGCCCCGATTCAGGCCGACACTCCTACGAGCAGTACTTC; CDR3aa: CASSPDSGRHSYEQYF
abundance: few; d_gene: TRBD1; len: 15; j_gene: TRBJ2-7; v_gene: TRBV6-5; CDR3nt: TGTGCCAGCAGAAACCCCCGGGACAGGGGAAACGAGCAGTACTTC; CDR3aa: CASRNPRDRGNEQYF
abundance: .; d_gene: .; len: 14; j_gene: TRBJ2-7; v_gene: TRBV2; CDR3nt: TGTGCCAGCAGTGAGACACCGAGCTCCTACGAGCAGTACTTC; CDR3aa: CASSETPSSYEQYF
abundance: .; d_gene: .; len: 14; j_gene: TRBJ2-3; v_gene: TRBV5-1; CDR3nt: TGCGCCAGCAGGCAAGGGGGGGATACAGATACGCAGTATTTT; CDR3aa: CASRQGGDTDTQYF